These T cell receptor beta chains were read from a single sample in a study of T cell responses to AZD1222 COVID-19 vaccine. TCRdb's table, derived via immunoSEQ multiplex PCR, lists solely in-frame clones and lacks some. The sample carries 95,000 to 110,000 clones, just over 90% recorded once. The sample here was peripheral blood, taken 28 days after the second AZD1222 dose. Receptors were obtained from an adult who received the AZD1222 COVID-19 vaccine. CDR3s leave out the opening cysteine and the closing phenylalanine or tryptophan. Where a row states a size, it is once, few, many or the class of an expanded clone; other rows omit it.

j_gene,abundance,v_gene,CDR3aa
TRBJ1-2,.,TRBV2,ASLRDNYGYT
TRBJ2-5,.,TRBV28,ASNRAGVEETQY
TRBJ1-1,.,TRBV29-1,SVVLWEDPGNTEAF
TRBJ2-1,.,TRBV5-1,ASSFRGAGVSYEQF
TRBJ2-7,.,TRBV3-1/TRBV3-2,ASSQGNRGDSYEQY
TRBJ1-2,.,TRBV14,ASSQTGALGGGYT
TRBJ2-1,once,TRBV9,ASSDPGTTNYEQF
TRBJ1-1,.,TRBV7-9,ASSPPSDVPFGTEAF
TRBJ1-5,.,TRBV7-2,ASSLQGSSSNQPQH
TRBJ2-1,.,TRBV19,ASSGRLAAYNEQF
TRBJ2-2,few,TRBV2,ASSFLSGRGGELF
TRBJ1-2,.,TRBV19,ASTPRNWRPDYGYT
TRBJ2-5,few,TRBV15,ATSRGSQETQY
TRBJ2-1,.,TRBV5-1,ASSILAGEDNEQF
TRBJ2-2,.,TRBV19,ATRRQHHTGELF
TRBJ1-2,.,TRBV6-5,ASSYSGQPGYGYT
TRBJ2-7,.,TRBV2,ASSFDRAYEQY
TRBJ1-3,.,TRBV7-6,ASSSGSGNTIY
TRBJ2-7,.,TRBV5-6,ASSLGALNYEQY
TRBJ2-4,.,TRBV2,ASSGPGWKNIQY
TRBJ1-2,few,TRBV19,ASTWGTGINYGYT
TRBJ1-2,.,TRBV5-1,ASSILRGSDYGYT
TRBJ2-1,.,TRBV7-2,ASRSQGASGSYEQF
TRBJ2-2,.,TRBV7-2,ASSSGQFTGELF
TRBJ2-2,.,TRBV6-5,ASSYYTGELF
TRBJ1-4,once,TRBV4-1,ASSQGPTGGNEKLF
TRBJ1-2,.,TRBV9,ASSGTSRGYT
TRBJ1-1,.,TRBV6-2/TRBV6-3,ASSYPRRGIGTEAF
TRBJ1-2,.,TRBV12-3/TRBV12-4,ASSSGYGYT
TRBJ1-1,.,TRBV24-1,ANLVTEAF
TRBJ1-4,.,TRBV4-1,ASSDRVKEKLF
TRBJ1-1,.,TRBV7-9,ASSLENTGG
TRBJ2-7,.,TRBV29-1,SVEEGYEQY
TRBJ1-1,.,TRBV19,ASSTTVNTEAF
TRBJ2-1,.,TRBV13,ASSTGGSSYNEQF
TRBJ1-2,.,TRBV6-1,ASSERTVYYGYT
TRBJ2-1,.,TRBV11-2,ASSPGDRRSNEQF
TRBJ2-3,.,TRBV5-1,ASSSPGGATDTQY
TRBJ1-1,.,TRBV21-1,ASSKGSGDTEAF
TRBJ2-7,.,TRBV7-9,ASSLGAAYLEQY
TRBJ2-5,.,TRBV15,ATSMTSGRQETQY
TRBJ2-1,.,TRBV10-3,AISESLGSSYNEQF
TRBJ1-5,.,TRBV6-5,ASAREWTGSQPQH
TRBJ1-2,.,TRBV7-9,ASSLGLEGAAYGYT
TRBJ2-2,.,TRBV18,ASSPLRQGARTGELF
TRBJ1-2,.,TRBV2,ASGRAVRGYT
TRBJ2-1,.,TRBV5-1,ASSQRTSGKANEQF
TRBJ1-1,.,TRBV6-5,ASSLSQGARTEAF
TRBJ2-7,.,TRBV18,ASSPRRGRGHEQY
TRBJ2-1,once,TRBV24-1,ATSASSEQF
TRBJ1-5,.,TRBV15,ATSRDGHSNQPQH